Below, 23 T cell receptor beta chains from the same sample are listed, as sequenced in a study of T cells after yellow fever vaccination. TCRdb re-called the 5' RACE reads through MiXCR, storing one row per CDR3 protein. The sample gives 95,000 to 100,000 distinct CDR3 sequences, about 5.8% of which show up once; 35% to 50% is in the top ten. The input for sequencing was CD8+ T cells sorted from PBMCs, taken 10 days after the yellow fever booster vaccination. All receptors derive from a man aged 18 to 30 who received the YFV17D yellow fever vaccine.

This clonotype was detected only a few times. DNA for the CDR3: TGTGCCAGCAGTCCTCAGAGGCGGGACACCGGGGAGCTGTTTTTT. This encodes CASSPQRRDTGELFF. This chain links TRBV7-6 with TRBJ2-2; a weak D match, TRBD2 (5 bases). The CDR3 is 15 amino acids. Deletions cut 6 bases from V and 3 bases from J, with 14 bases between. Germline loops: CDR1 SGHVS, CDR2 FNYEAQ.

The table lists this clonotype with a few counts. This chain connects TRBV4-1 to TRBJ2-6, with D maybe TRBD1 (6 bases). There are 20 residues in the CDR3. Trimming stripped 4 bases from V and 0 bases from J, with 22 bases between. CDR1 is MGHRA, CDR2 YSYEKL, per germline. The CDR3 spells CASSLRDIGNILSGANVLTF. In DNA form, the CDR3 reads TGCGCCAGCAGCCTCCGGGACATCGGAAACATTCTCTCTGGGGCCAACGTCCTGACTTTC.

This chain links TRBV7-9 with TRBJ2-5; maybe TRBD1 (6 bases). The CDR3 runs to 13 residues. Trimming pared 5 bases from V and 5 bases from J, leaving 12 bases between. The V gene's germline CDR1 is SEHNR and CDR2 FQNEAQ (reference sequence). CDR3 loop: CASSLRQEETQYF. For the CDR3, the DNA is TGTGCCAGCAGCCTACGACAGGAGGAGACCCAGTACTTC.

The chain recombines TRBV5-1 with TRBJ1-1, with no clear D. The CDR3 length is 16 residues. Trimming took 5 bases from V and 1 from J, leaving 18 bases between them. The germline gives CDR1 SGHRS, CDR2 YFSETQ. The CDR3, as DNA: TGCGCCAGCAGTCCGGCGGAGGGAGAGGGGAACACTGAAGCTTTCTTT. This encodes CASSPAEGEGNTEAFF.

The V call is TRBV5-8, the J call TRBJ2-7; the D call may be TRBD1 or TRBD2 (5 bases each). Germline lookup yields CDR1 SGHTS and CDR2 YDEGEE. The V gene lost 3 bases and the J gene lost 3 bases, with 16 bases spanning the gap. This CDR3 is built from 15 residues. CDR3 coding DNA: TGTGCCAGCAGCTCTATGAGGGGAGTCTTCTACGAGCAGTACGTC. This encodes CASSSMRGVFYEQYV.

This clonotype was detected only a few times. V gene TRBV6-5 combines with J gene TRBJ1-3, with a possible D match to TRBD1 (5 bases). Germline-derived CDR1 and CDR2 are MNHEY and SVGAGI. The CDR3 extends over 13 amino acids. The V and J ends lost 6 bases and 0 bases respectively, with 6 bases between them. CDR3 residues: CASSRVSGNTIYF. CDR3 nucleotide sequence: TGTGCCAGCAGCAGGGTCTCTGGAAACACCATATATTTT.

This clonotype is labeled large. The chain recombines TRBV7-6 with TRBJ2-7; D remains ambiguous. Trimming pared 5 bases from V and 3 bases from J, leaving 5 bases between. The CDR3 totals 11 residues. Germline V gives CDR1 SGHVS, CDR2 FNYEAQ. The CDR3 region is CASSPGYEQYF. As DNA, the CDR3 is TGTGCCAGCAGCCCCGGCTACGAGCAGTACTTC.

In its sample, this clonotype was seen many times. The V call is TRBV20-1, the J call TRBJ2-7; the D is unclear. This CDR3 is built from 14 residues. Germline CDR1 DFQATT, CDR2 SNEGSKA (reference sequence). V was trimmed by 0 bases and J by 1 base, leaving 10 bases between them. CDR3 nucleotides: TGCAGTGCTAGAGACTCACCCCTATCCTACGAGCAGTACTTC. Encoded protein: CSARDSPLSYEQYF.

The genes are TRBV27 and TRBJ1-6; no clear D. The length of the CDR3 is 15 residues. Trimming stripped 6 bases from V and 0 bases from J, with 9 bases between. Germline loops: CDR1 MNHEY, CDR2 SMNVEV (reference sequence). The CDR3 DNA follows: TGTGCCAGCAGCACGAGTAGCTCCTATAATTCACCCCTCCACTTT. Its translation: CASSTSSSYNSPLHF.

The gene calls are TRBV29-1 and TRBJ2-2, with D perhaps matching TRBD2 (6 bases). The germline CDR1 and CDR2 sequences are SQVTM and ANQGSEA. This CDR3 comprises 14 residues. The ends were cut back, 2 bases at V and 6 bases at J, with 13 bases in the middle. The DNA for the CDR3 is TGCAGCGTTGAATGGGGGGATAGCCCCGGGGAGCTGTTTTTT. This gives the protein CSVEWGDSPGELFF.

The chain has TRBV7-6 and TRBJ1-6; TRBD1 matches 10 bases. The CDR3 totals 15 residues. The germline CDR1 and CDR2 sequences are SGHVS and FNYEAQ. The V segment lost 5 bases and the J segment 6 bases; nucleotides outside the gene matches: 4. CDR3 sequence reads: CASSQGDRGNSPLHF. The DNA for the CDR3 is TGTGCCAGCAGCCAAGGGGACAGGGGTAATTCACCCCTCCACTTT.

This clonotype was seen more than once but under ten times. V usage is TRBV7-9 and J usage is TRBJ2-1, with 11 nucleotides matching TRBD2. This CDR3 is built from 16 residues. After removal of 3 bases from V and 8 bases from J, the junction contained 9 bases not matched to a gene. Germline V gene data show CDR1 as SEHNR and CDR2 as FQNEAQ (reference sequence). CDR3 DNA sequence: TGTGCCAGCAGCTTTAGCGGGGGGGTATCTCTTGATGAGCAGTTCTTC. It specifies CASSFSGGVSLDEQFF.

This clonotype was picked up many times. The chain couples TRBV27 to TRBJ2-1; D is unclear. Germline V gives CDR1 MNHEY, CDR2 SMNVEV (reference sequence). Trimming stripped 6 bases from V and 1 base from J, with 19 bases between. The CDR3 totals 17 residues. The CDR3 protein is CASSLLQTGKSYNEQFF. For the CDR3, the DNA is TGTGCCAGCAGCCTTCTCCAGACGGGTAAATCCTACAATGAGCAGTTCTTC.

The chain is built from TRBV4-2 and TRBJ2-3, with D unclear. Trimming cost V 0 bases and J 1 base, with 14 bases left between them. This CDR3 is built from 17 residues. Germline CDR1 LGHNA, CDR2 YNFKEQ. The CDR3 DNA reads as TGTGCCAGCAGCCAAGAGGTGGCGTCATTTCGCACAGATACGCAGTATTTT. Protein sequence: CASSQEVASFRTDTQYF.

This clonotype was counted ten times or more. CDR3 sequence (DNA): TGCAGCGTGCTACTAGCGGGGGGTAGCACAGATACGCAGTATTTT. This translates into CSVLLAGGSTDTQYF. V and J are TRBV29-1 and TRBJ2-3; 12 bases fit TRBD2. Germline V gives CDR1 SQVTM, CDR2 ANQGSEA. There are 15 residues in the CDR3. V gave up 6 bases and J gave up 0 bases; unmatched junction bases: 4.

This clonotype was observed a handful of times. This sequence joins TRBV5-1 and TRBJ2-2; 9 bases agree with TRBD1. Germline trimming cut 1 base from V and 1 base from J; bases unmatched to any gene: 2. The germline gives CDR1 SGHRS, CDR2 YFSETQ. The CDR3 sequence is 16 residues long. CDR3 bases: TGCGCCAGCAGCTTGACGGGACAGGGGAACACCGGGGAGCTGTTTTTT. Its translation is CASSLTGQGNTGELFF.

The chain carries TRBV6-5 and TRBJ2-1; D is possibly TRBD1 or TRBD2 (6 bases each). The CDR3 runs to 13 residues. From germline, CDR1 is MNHEY and CDR2 SVGAGI. V dropped 7 bases and J dropped 7 bases, with 14 bases sitting between them. This CDR3 is CASKGGWGNEQFF. The CDR3, as DNA: TGTGCCAGCAAGGGGGGATGGGGAAATGAGCAGTTCTTC.

The genes are TRBV28 and TRBJ2-7, with D possibly matching TRBD1 (5 bases). The germline gives CDR1 MDHEN, CDR2 SYDVKM. Trimming shortened V by 6 bases and J by 0 bases, and 9 bases separated the two germline ends. The CDR3 covers 13 residues. In DNA, the CDR3 is TGTGCCAGCAGAGCCGACAGCTCCTACGAGCAGTACGTC. Its protein is CASRADSSYEQYV.

The chain carries TRBV9 and TRBJ2-2; D gene ambiguous. There are 12 residues in the CDR3. Germline loops: CDR1 SGDLS, CDR2 YYNGEE. V was clipped by 4 bases and J by 6 bases, with 7 bases between them. The CDR3 coding sequence is TGTGCCAGCAGCACCCAGCCCGGGGAGCTGTTTTTT. Translated: CASSTQPGELFF.

The V and J genes are TRBV5-6 and TRBJ1-6, with unresolved D. Between the trimmed V and J ends, which lost 6 bases and 2 bases, there was a span of 9 bases. The CDR3 runs to 14 residues. Germline V gives CDR1 SGHDT, CDR2 YYEEEE. The CDR3 sequence is CASNPGPYNSPLHF. The CDR3, as DNA: TGTGCCAGCAATCCAGGACCCTATAATTCACCCCTCCACTTT.

V usage is TRBV12-3 or TRBV12-4 and J usage is TRBJ1-2; D unresolved. V lost 0 bases, J lost 4 bases, and 15 bases lay in between. The CDR3 is 16 amino acids. The CDR3 protein is CASSLAPIGGGYGYTF. In DNA form, the CDR3 reads TGTGCCAGCAGTTTAGCGCCGATAGGAGGAGGCTATGGCTACACCTTC.

This clonotype occurred many times. V and J are TRBV12-3 or TRBV12-4 and TRBJ2-3, with D perhaps matching TRBD2 (7 bases). V was clipped by 11 bases and J by 5 bases, with 23 bases between them. This CDR3 has 15 residues. The CDR3 nucleotides read TGTGCCTGCTCTGGGGGGGCGGGGCCCCTAGATACGCAGTATTTT. Amino acid sequence: CACSGGAGPLDTQYF.

The V and J genes are TRBV24-1 and TRBJ2-1; TRBD2 might be the D (6 bases). Germline loops: CDR1 KGHDR, CDR2 SFDVKD. The V gene lost 4 bases and the J gene lost 0 bases, with 9 bases spanning the gap. The CDR3 is 15 amino acids. In DNA form, the CDR3 reads TGTGCCACCAGTGAACGGGGGATCTCCTACAATGAGCAGTTCTTC. As protein: CATSERGISYNEQFF.